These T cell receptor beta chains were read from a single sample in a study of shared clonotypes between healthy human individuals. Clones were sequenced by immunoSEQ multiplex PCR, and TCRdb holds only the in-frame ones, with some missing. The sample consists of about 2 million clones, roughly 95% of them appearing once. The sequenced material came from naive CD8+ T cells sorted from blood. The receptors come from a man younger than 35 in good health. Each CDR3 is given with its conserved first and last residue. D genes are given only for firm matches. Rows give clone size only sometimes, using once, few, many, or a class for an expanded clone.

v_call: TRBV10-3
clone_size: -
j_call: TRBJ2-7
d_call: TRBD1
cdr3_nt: TGTGCCATCGGCGAAGGACAGGGGGTTCGCGAGCAGTACTTC
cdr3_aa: CAIGEGQGVREQYF

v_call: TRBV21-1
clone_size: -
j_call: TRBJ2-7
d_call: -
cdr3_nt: TGTGCCAGCAGCAAAGGAGGGGGACAGGAGCTTGGCGAGCAGTACTTC
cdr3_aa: CASSKGGGQELGEQYF

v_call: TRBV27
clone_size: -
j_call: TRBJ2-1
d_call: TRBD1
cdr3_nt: TGTGCCAGCAGTTGGGACAGGGGAGGCCAATCGGTGCAGTTCTTC
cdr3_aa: CASSWDRGGQSVQFF

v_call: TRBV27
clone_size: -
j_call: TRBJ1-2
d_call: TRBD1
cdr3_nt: TGTGCCAGCCGAAAAAGTCCCTTCCCGGGACAGGAGCCAGGCTACACCTTC
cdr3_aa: CASRKSPFPGQEPGYTF

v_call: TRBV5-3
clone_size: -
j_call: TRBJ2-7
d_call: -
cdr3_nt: TGCAACTACGAGGTGGTAGAGCAGTACTTC
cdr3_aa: CNYEVVEQYF

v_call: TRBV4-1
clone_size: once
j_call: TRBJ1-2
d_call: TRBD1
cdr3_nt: TGCGCCAGCAGCCAAGATAAGGGACAGACTTTTAACTATGGCTACACCTTC
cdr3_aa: CASSQDKGQTFNYGYTF

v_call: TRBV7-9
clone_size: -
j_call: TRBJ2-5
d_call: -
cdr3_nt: TGTGCCAGCAGCTTAGTGACACCGCTTCAAGAGACCCAGTACTTC
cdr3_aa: CASSLVTPLQETQYF

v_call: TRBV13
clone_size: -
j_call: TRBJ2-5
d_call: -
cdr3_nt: TGTGCCAGCAGCTTAAATTGGGGGGTAGAGACCCAGTACTTC
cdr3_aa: CASSLNWGVETQYF

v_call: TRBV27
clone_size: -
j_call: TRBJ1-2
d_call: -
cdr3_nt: TGTGCCAGCAGTCCCCAGGGAGATAACTATGGCTACACCTTC
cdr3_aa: CASSPQGDNYGYTF

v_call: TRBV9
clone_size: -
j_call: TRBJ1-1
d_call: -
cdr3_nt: TGTGCCAGCAGCGTAGGGATTGGAGGTGGGAACACTGAAGCTTTCTTT
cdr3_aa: CASSVGIGGGNTEAFF

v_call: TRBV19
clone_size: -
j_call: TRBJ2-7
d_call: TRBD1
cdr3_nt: TGTGCCAGTAGGCCCCACCCCGGGACAGGGGTTTACGAGCAGTACTTC
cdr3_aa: CASRPHPGTGVYEQYF